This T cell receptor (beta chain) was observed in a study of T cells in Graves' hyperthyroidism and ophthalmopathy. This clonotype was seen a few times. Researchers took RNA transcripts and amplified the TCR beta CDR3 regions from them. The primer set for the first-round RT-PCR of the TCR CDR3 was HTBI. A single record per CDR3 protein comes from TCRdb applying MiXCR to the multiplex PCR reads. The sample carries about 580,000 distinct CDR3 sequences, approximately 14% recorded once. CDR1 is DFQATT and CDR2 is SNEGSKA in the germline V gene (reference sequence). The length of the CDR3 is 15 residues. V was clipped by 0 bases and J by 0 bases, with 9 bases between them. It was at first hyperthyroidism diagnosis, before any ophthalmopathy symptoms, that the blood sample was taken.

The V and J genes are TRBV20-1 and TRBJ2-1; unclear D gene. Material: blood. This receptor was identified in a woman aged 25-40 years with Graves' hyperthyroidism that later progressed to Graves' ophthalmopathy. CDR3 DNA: TGCAGTGCTAGAGATTGGATCAGCTCCTACAATGAGCAGTTCTTC. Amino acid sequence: CSARDWISSYNEQFF.